This passage covers 31 T cell receptor beta chains from one sample sequenced in a study of shared clonotypes between healthy human individuals. Terminally differentiated effector memory CD45RA+ cells were left out of the naive CD8 fraction, which was CD45RO-negative and positively selected for CCR7. Assay used: immunoSEQ multiplex PCR; TCRdb lists only in-frame clones, some missing. The sample has 450,000 to 700,000 clones, around 95% seen once. Specimen: naive CD8+ T cells sorted from blood. The receptors here all came from a woman between 25 and 40 years old in good health.

The V call is TRBV18, the J call TRBJ2-1; weak D call: TRBD2 (5 bases). The CDR3 is made up of 15 amino acids. Germline V gene lookup returns CDR1 KGHSH and CDR2 LQKENI. V gave up 0 bases and J gave up 8 bases, with 14 bases separating them. Here the CDR3 reads CASSPPLLGNDEQFF. CDR3 nucleotides: TGTGCCAGCTCACCACCTCTCCTCGGGAACGATGAGCAGTTCTTC.

In DNA form, the CDR3 reads TGTGCCACCGGGGACCCCTACGAGCAGTACTTC. Amino acid sequence: CATGDPYEQYF. The rearrangement joins TRBV15 to TRBJ2-7, with D perhaps matching TRBD1 or TRBD2 (5 bases each). The CDR3 contains 11 residues. V was shortened by 8 bases and J by 2 bases, with 7 bases between the two germline ends. Per germline, CDR1 LNHNV and CDR2 YYDKDF (reference sequence).

Comments on this clone: In the same sample, other DNA sequences code for this CDR3. This chain links TRBV30 with TRBJ1-2, with D tentatively TRBD1 (5 bases). The germline V and J ends were trimmed by 3 bases and 5 bases, with 19 bases remaining between them. CDR1 is GTSNPN, CDR2 SVGIG, per germline (reference sequence). CDR3 length: 15 amino acids. DNA for the CDR3: TGTGCCTGGAGACGATTAGGGACTGGAGTTTATGGCTACACCTTC. Its protein is CAWRRLGTGVYGYTF.

This chain uses TRBV5-6 with TRBJ2-3; TRBD1 agrees at 7 bases. The trim removed 4 bases at V and 2 bases at J, leaving 10 bases unmatched. The CDR3 is 16 residues long. Germline loops: CDR1 SGHDT, CDR2 YYEEEE. The CDR3 loop is CASSPPKTGNTDTQYF. DNA of the CDR3: TGTGCCAGCAGCCCCCCCAAGACAGGGAACACAGATACGCAGTATTTT.

As concerns this clone: This same CDR3 is encoded by further DNA sequences in the sample. This chain joins TRBV10-2 and TRBJ2-7, with D unclear. Trimming took off 8 bases at V and 0 bases at J, with 8 bases between the two ends. The CDR3 contains 12 residues. From germline, CDR1 is WSHSY and CDR2 SAAADI. In DNA, the CDR3 is TGCGCCAGCGGCGGCGGCTCCTACGAGCAGTACTTC. It specifies CASGGGSYEQYF.

V gene TRBV5-8 combines with J gene TRBJ1-2; 11 nucleotides agree with TRBD1. Germline CDR1 and CDR2: SGHTS and YDEGEE. V shed 4 bases, J shed 8 bases, and the junction held 7 bases outside the gene matches. The CDR3 has 14 residues. The CDR3 nucleotides are TGTGCCAGCAGCGGAGGACAGGGGGCGCGGGGCTACACCTTC. This codes for CASSGGQGARGYTF.

This chain uses TRBV28 with TRBJ2-2, with TRBD2 identical over 11 bases. CDR1 MDHEN and CDR2 SYDVKM come from the germline V gene. The ends lost 1 base at V and 5 bases at J; junction bases unmatched: 6. The CDR3 runs to 17 residues. CDR3 sequence: CASSLFWASGRTGELFF. For the CDR3, the DNA is TGTGCCAGCAGTTTATTCTGGGCTAGCGGGAGGACCGGGGAGCTGTTTTTT.

This chain connects TRBV27 to TRBJ2-1; D is unclear. Trimming took off 4 bases at V and 1 base at J, with 5 bases between the two ends. Germline CDR1 is MNHEY and CDR2 is SMNVEV (reference sequence). The CDR3 sequence is 13 residues long. The CDR3 region is CASSSASYNEQFF. Here the CDR3 DNA reads TGTGCCAGCAGTTCCGCTTCCTACAATGAGCAGTTCTTC.

DNA of the CDR3: TGTGCCAGCAGCTTAGTGGAGAGAGGCTACGAGCAGTACTTC. It is translated as CASSLVERGYEQYF. This rearrangement joins TRBV11-2 to TRBJ2-7; D not certain. Trimming left V 1 base short and J 3 bases short, with 10 bases between. Per the germline V gene, CDR1 is SGHAT and CDR2 is FQNNGV. This CDR3 comprises 14 residues.

Comments on this clone: A much larger clone is a single base away; this may be a read error. Other DNA variants within this sample encode the same CDR3. The gene calls are TRBV9 and TRBJ1-1; D uncertain. V shed 0 bases and J shed 4 bases, with 7 bases lying between them. CDR1 is SGDLS and CDR2 is YYNGEE in the germline V gene. The CDR3 runs 13 residues. The CDR3 loop is CASSVGGSTEAFF. The CDR3 DNA follows: TGTGCCAGCAGCGTAGGAGGGAGCACTGAAGCTTTCTTT. Combining the CDR3 with reference TRBV9 and TRBJ1-1 gives the whole variable domain DSGVTQTPKHLITATGQRVTLRCSPRSGDLSVYWYQQSLDQGLQFLIQYYNGEERAKGNILERFSAQQFPDLHSELNLSSLELGDSALYFCASSVGGSTEAFFGQGTRLTVV.

This clone was seen more than once but under ten times. The J gene is TRBJ2-7, the V gene TRBV27; possible D gene TRBD2, 5 bases. The ends were cut back, 4 bases at V and 2 bases at J, with 12 bases in the middle. The CDR3 sequence is 14 residues long. The germline V gene encodes CDR1 MNHEY and CDR2 SMNVEV (reference sequence). The CDR3 reads CASSSMDSPYEQYF. Here the CDR3 DNA reads TGTGCCAGCAGTTCAATGGACTCCCCCTACGAGCAGTACTTC.

This clone was observed once. J is TRBJ2-1 and V is TRBV13, with D perhaps given as TRBD1 or TRBD2 (5 bases each). Between the trimmed V and J ends, which lost 3 bases and 5 bases, there was a span of 11 bases. Germline assignment: CDR1 PRHDT and CDR2 FYEKMQ (reference sequence). The CDR3 runs to 14 residues. The CDR3 protein is CASSFRGRDNEQFF. The CDR3, as DNA: TGTGCCAGCAGCTTTCGGGGCAGGGACAATGAGCAGTTCTTC.

The chain carries TRBV28 and TRBJ1-2; D remains ambiguous. The germline V gene encodes CDR1 MDHEN and CDR2 SYDVKM. The CDR3 has 14 residues. The V gene lost 4 bases and the J gene lost 2 bases, with 11 bases spanning the gap. In DNA form, the CDR3 reads TGTGCCAGCAGTTCTGGAGTGCTAAACTATGGCTACACCTTC. Its translation is CASSSGVLNYGYTF.

V and J are TRBV7-9 and TRBJ2-1; TRBD1 aligns across 9 bases. The germline CDR1 and CDR2 sequences are SEHNR and FQNEAQ (reference sequence). V shed 5 bases, J shed 7 bases, and the junction held 3 bases outside the gene matches. The CDR3 runs to 13 residues. The CDR3 DNA follows: TGTGCCAGCAGCGGGACAGGGCGGAATGAGCAGTTCTTC. Translated: CASSGTGRNEQFF.

The J gene is TRBJ1-1, the V gene TRBV27; TRBD1 matches at 8 bases. The CDR3 has 15 residues. Germline assignment: CDR1 MNHEY and CDR2 SMNVEV (reference sequence). V lost 5 bases, J lost 3 bases, and 8 bases stayed unmatched. CDR3 amino acids: CASSNYMTGDTEAFF. The CDR3 DNA follows: TGTGCCAGCAGTAATTATATGACAGGGGACACTGAAGCTTTCTTT.

The rearrangement uses TRBV27 and TRBJ2-7; the match to TRBD1 covers 9 bases. The CDR3 has 15 amino acids. Germline lookup yields CDR1 MNHEY and CDR2 SMNVEV (reference sequence). The V and J ends lost 5 bases and 5 bases, in that order; junction bases with no gene match: 10. CDR3 in amino acids: CASSPIGTGRNEQYF. The CDR3 DNA follows: TGTGCCAGCAGTCCTATCGGGACAGGGCGCAACGAGCAGTACTTC.

The chain combines TRBV13 with TRBJ2-2; 7 positions match TRBD2. Germline CDR1 reads PRHDT; CDR2 reads FYEKMQ (reference sequence). This CDR3 is built from 15 residues. V shed 5 bases and J 5 bases; nucleotides not matched to a gene: 8. This CDR3 reads CASSIRTSWTGELFF. CDR3 DNA: TGTGCCAGCAGCATACGGACTAGTTGGACCGGGGAGCTGTTTTTT.

Remarks on this clone: Other DNA sequences in this specimen translate into the identical CDR3. This chain's CDR3 is CSARYEQYF. CDR3 nucleotides: TGCAGTGCACGCTACGAGCAGTACTTC. The J gene is TRBJ2-7, the V gene TRBV20-1; D ambiguous. The length of the CDR3 is 9 residues. Trimming shortened V by 6 bases and J by 3 bases, and 3 bases separated the two germline ends. In germline, CDR1 is DFQATT, CDR2 SNEGSKA (reference sequence).

This clone was seen only once. The J gene is TRBJ2-7, the V gene TRBV14, with 7 bases identical to TRBD2. Germline CDR1 is SGHDN and CDR2 is FVKESK. The V segment lost 4 bases and the J segment 7 bases; nucleotides outside the gene matches: 19. The CDR3 length is 17 residues. The CDR3, as DNA: TGTGCCAGCAGCCCGCTGGGGCTAGCGGATGGTACGAAGGAGCAGTACTTC. Amino acids: CASSPLGLADGTKEQYF.

The J gene is TRBJ2-5, the V gene TRBV28; 9 bases match TRBD2. With V trimmed by 3 bases and J by 9 bases, 11 bases remained unmatched. This CDR3 has 15 residues. Germline CDR1 reads MDHEN; CDR2 reads SYDVKM. The CDR3: CASSFPTSGIRAQYF. The CDR3 bases are TGTGCCAGCAGTTTTCCGACTAGCGGCATTAGGGCCCAGTACTTC.

This chain connects TRBV7-6 to TRBJ1-4; no definite D call. Germline assignment: CDR1 SGHVS and CDR2 FNYEAQ. The CDR3 runs to 16 residues. V gave up 0 bases and J gave up 4 bases, with 12 bases separating them. The CDR3 spells CASSLAVWVNNEKLFF. CDR3 nucleotides: TGTGCCAGCAGCTTAGCGGTTTGGGTGAATAATGAAAAACTGTTTTTT. The full variable domain, with the rest looked up from reference TRBV7-6 and TRBJ1-4, is GAGVSQSPRYKVTKRGQDVALRCDPISGHVSLYWYRQALGQGPEFLTYFNYEAQQDKSGLPNDRFSAERPEGSISTLTIQRTEQRDSAMYRCASSLAVWVNNEKLFFGSGTQLSVL.

The V and J genes are TRBV30 and TRBJ2-7, with unresolved D. This CDR3 has 10 residues. Germline CDR1 reads GTSNPN; CDR2 reads SVGIG (reference sequence). V was trimmed by 3 bases and J by 6 bases, leaving 6 bases between them. CDR3 protein: CAWSPCEQYF. The DNA of the CDR3 is TGTGCCTGGAGCCCCTGCGAGCAGTACTTC.

The chain is built from TRBV5-1 and TRBJ2-1, with 7 positions matching TRBD2. V gave up 4 bases and J gave up 8 bases; unmatched junction bases: 12. The CDR3 spans 15 residues. Per the germline V gene, CDR1 is SGHRS and CDR2 is YFSETQ. The CDR3 sequence: CASSPTSPLAHEQFF. CDR3 sequence (DNA): TGCGCCAGCAGCCCGACTAGCCCCCTTGCGCATGAGCAGTTCTTC.

This clone has only one observation. This sequence joins TRBV2 and TRBJ2-7; possibly TRBD1 for D (6 bases). Germline loops: CDR1 SNHLY, CDR2 FYNNEI. This CDR3 spans 10 amino acids. Trimming stripped 6 bases from V and 7 bases from J, with 7 bases between. The chain's CDR3 is CASRDREQYF. The CDR3 DNA sequence: TGTGCCAGCAGGGACAGAGAGCAGTACTTC.

The chain uses TRBV2 and TRBJ1-2, with 7 positions matching TRBD1. The V gene's germline CDR1 is SNHLY and CDR2 FYNNEI. This CDR3 comprises 14 residues. V lost 8 bases and J lost 2; bases outside the gene matches: 8. CDR3 nucleotide sequence: TGTGCCAGCGCCCCCGGGACAGAAAACTATGGCTACACCTTC. This codes for CASAPGTENYGYTF.

Of note for this clone: Other nucleotide sequences from this sample produce the same CDR3. J is TRBJ2-5 and V is TRBV27, with 11 bases fitting TRBD2. J lost 3 bases, V lost 6 bases, and 3 bases had no gene match. The length of the CDR3 is 14 residues. Germline V gene sequence: CDR1 MNHEY, CDR2 SMNVEV (reference sequence). CDR3 nucleotides: TGTGCCAGCAGCTCACTAGCGGGGGAAGAGACCCAGTACTTC. Protein: CASSSLAGEETQYF.

The rearrangement uses TRBV5-4 and TRBJ1-1; D is unclear. The CDR3 loop spans 12 amino acids. The V end was cut by 4 bases, the J end by 3 bases, with 7 bases between. The germline gives CDR1 SGHNT, CDR2 YYREEE (reference sequence). CDR3 protein: CASSGEDTEAFF. In DNA, the CDR3 is TGTGCCAGCAGCGGAGAGGACACTGAAGCTTTCTTT. Combining the CDR3 with reference TRBV5-4 and TRBJ1-1 gives the whole variable domain ETGVTQSPTHLIKTRGQQVTLRCSSQSGHNTVSWYQQALGQGPQFIFQYYREEENGRGNFPPRFSGLQFPNYSSELNVNALELDDSALYLCASSGEDTEAFFGQGTRLTVV.

The V and J genes are TRBV7-9 and TRBJ2-5, with 12 bases that match TRBD2. This CDR3 has 15 residues. With V trimmed by 2 bases and J by 5 bases, 3 bases remained unmatched. Germline CDR1 is SEHNR and CDR2 is FQNEAQ (reference sequence). The CDR3, as DNA: TGTGCCAGCAGCTTAACGACTAGCGGGAGTGAGACCCAGTACTTC. This sequence encodes CASSLTTSGSETQYF.

This rearrangement joins TRBV6-1 to TRBJ1-1; D perhaps matches TRBD1 (6 bases). Looked up from germline, CDR1 is MNHNS and CDR2 is SASEGT. There are 13 residues in the CDR3. V lost 7 bases and J 8 bases, leaving 17 bases between the germline ends. DNA for the CDR3: TGTGCCAGCATCGATCTGGGGGGCCTAGAAGCTTTCTTT. This translates into CASIDLGGLEAFF.

The V and J genes are TRBV12-2 and TRBJ1-5. TRBV12-2 has pseudogene status. This CDR3 is 17 amino acids long. The CDR3 DNA reads TGTGCAAGTCGCCCCCGAGGGGGGGTTGGTCGGGATCAGCCCCAGCATTTT. Amino acid sequence: CASRPRGGVGRDQPQHF.

This chain joins TRBV29-1 and TRBJ2-6, with D perhaps matching TRBD1 (6 bases). Between the trimmed V and J ends, which lost 7 bases and 0 bases, there was a span of 22 bases. From germline, CDR1 is SQVTM and CDR2 ANQGSEA. The CDR3 runs 18 residues. For the CDR3, the DNA is TGCAGCGCCCGGACAGTCCAAGCTACAGTCTCTGGGGCCAACGTCCTGACTTTC. Its translation: CSARTVQATVSGANVLTF.